This TCR beta chain was documented in a study of T-cell memory formation after mild COVID-19. This clonotype was detected only a few times. The antigen is undetermined. The study, taken as a whole, reports: Pre-infection memory carried some responding clones, suggesting that cross-reactive memory joined. Whether day 37 second-wave clones are SARS-CoV-2-specific was not confirmed.

The CDR3 has 14 amino acids. V was shortened by 0 bases and J by 6 bases, with 12 bases between the two germline ends. The germline gives CDR1 SGHRS, CDR2 YFSETQ. One entry per CDR3 protein, called by TCRdb with MiXCR from the 5' RACE reads. Here the sample spans 450,000 to 650,000 distinct CDR3 sequences, 15% to 20% being singletons. Specimen: PBMCs or a T cell subset sorted from them (not recorded which). This receptor was obtained from an adult woman who had mild COVID-19 (a few samples of this study predate the infection). Cell type and time point are not known. The V gene is TRBV5-1, the J gene TRBJ1-2; possibly TRBD1 for D (6 bases). The CDR3: CASSLVGGDNGYTF. The CDR3 DNA sequence: TGCGCCAGCAGCTTGGTAGGGGGAGATAATGGCTACACCTTC.